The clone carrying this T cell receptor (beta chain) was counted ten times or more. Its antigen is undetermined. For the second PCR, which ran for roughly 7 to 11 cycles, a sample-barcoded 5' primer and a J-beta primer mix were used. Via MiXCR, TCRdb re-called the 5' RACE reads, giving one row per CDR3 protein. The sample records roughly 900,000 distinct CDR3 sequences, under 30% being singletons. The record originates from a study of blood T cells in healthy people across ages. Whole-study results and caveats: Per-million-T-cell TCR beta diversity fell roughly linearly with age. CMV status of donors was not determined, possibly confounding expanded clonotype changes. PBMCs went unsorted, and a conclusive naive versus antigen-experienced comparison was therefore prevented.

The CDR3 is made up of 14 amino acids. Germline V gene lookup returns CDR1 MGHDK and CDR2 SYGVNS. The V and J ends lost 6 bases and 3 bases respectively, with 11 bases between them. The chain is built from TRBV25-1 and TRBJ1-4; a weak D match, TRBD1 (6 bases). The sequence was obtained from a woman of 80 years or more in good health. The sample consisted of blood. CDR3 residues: CASSTGWANEKLFF. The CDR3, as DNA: TGTGCCAGCAGCACAGGGTGGGCTAATGAAAAACTGTTTTTT.